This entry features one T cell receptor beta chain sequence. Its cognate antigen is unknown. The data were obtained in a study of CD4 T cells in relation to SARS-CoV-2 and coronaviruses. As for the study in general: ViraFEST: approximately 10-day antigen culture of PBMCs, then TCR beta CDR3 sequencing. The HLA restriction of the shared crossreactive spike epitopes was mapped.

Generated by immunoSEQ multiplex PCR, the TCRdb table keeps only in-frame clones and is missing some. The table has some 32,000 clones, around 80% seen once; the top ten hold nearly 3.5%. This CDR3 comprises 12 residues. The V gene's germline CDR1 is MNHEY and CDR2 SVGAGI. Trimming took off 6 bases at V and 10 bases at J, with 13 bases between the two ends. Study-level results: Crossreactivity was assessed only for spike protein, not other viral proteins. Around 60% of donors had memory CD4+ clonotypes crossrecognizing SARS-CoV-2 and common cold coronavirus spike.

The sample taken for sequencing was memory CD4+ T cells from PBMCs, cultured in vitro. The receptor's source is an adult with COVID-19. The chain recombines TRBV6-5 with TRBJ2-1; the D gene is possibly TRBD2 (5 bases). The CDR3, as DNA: TGTGCCAGCAGCGACCTTCGGGGAGAGCAGTTCTTC. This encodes CASSDLRGEQFF.